This T cell receptor (beta chain) derives from a study of Tregs in tolerant kidney transplant recipients. The length of the CDR3 is 13 residues. Trimming stripped 9 bases from V and 4 bases from J, with 12 bases between. Germline loops: CDR1 WNHNN, CDR2 SYGVQD (reference sequence). Clones were read by immunoSEQ multiplex PCR, and TCRdb kept only the in-frame ones, dropping some. Of fewer than 65,000 clones in the sample, 80% to 90% were seen once. The chain employs TRBV10-1 and TRBJ2-2; weak D call: TRBD1 (6 bases). The TCR sequence derives from a human donor who received a combined kidney and bone marrow transplant. The sequences come from Tregs from blood, collected before the transplant. The CDR3 DNA is TGCGCCAGTTCACAGGGTAGCACCGGGGAGCTGTTTTTT. Amino acid sequence: CASSQGSTGELFF.